A single sample is the source of the 26 T cell receptor beta chains below, sequenced in a study of T cell changes during pregnancy in multiple sclerosis. TCRdb's copy holds only in-frame clones and misses some; the assay was immunoSEQ multiplex PCR. The sample records around 55,000 clones, 90% being singletons. The input for sequencing was CD4+ T cells from peripheral blood mononuclear cells, taken in the first trimester of pregnancy. Receptors originate from a female donor with multiple sclerosis, enrolled in a pregnancy study.

The chain employs TRBV7-6 and TRBJ2-5; 8 nucleotides agree with TRBD2. J gave up 3 bases and V 3 bases, and 6 bases lay outside the gene matches. CDR1 and CDR2 (germline): SGHVS, FNYEAQ. The CDR3 totals 15 residues. The CDR3 DNA sequence: TGTGCCAGCAGCTTGGCCGGGACTAGTGAAGAGACCCAGTACTTC. Translated: CASSLAGTSEETQYF.

The chain recombines TRBV7-3 with TRBJ2-2; the D gene is possibly TRBD2 (7 bases). Trimming left V 0 bases short and J 6 bases short, with 8 bases between. The CDR3 spans 14 residues. Germline loops: CDR1 SGHTA, CDR2 FQGTGA. The CDR3 protein is CASSLTGGPGELFF. The CDR3 region has the DNA TGTGCCAGCAGCTTAACGGGGGGGCCCGGGGAGCTGTTTTTT.

The chain is built from TRBV9 and TRBJ2-1, with TRBD1 matching 7 bases. The germline gives CDR1 SGDLS, CDR2 YYNGEE. The J segment lost 9 bases and the V segment lost 2 bases, leaving 5 bases of the junction unmatched. The CDR3 runs to 13 residues. CDR3 DNA sequence: TGTGCCAGCAGCGTGACAGGGATGAGTGAGCAGTTCTTC. Translated: CASSVTGMSEQFF.

CDR3 protein: CASSERGWGGFGQPQHF. CDR3 in DNA: TGTGCCAGCAGTGAAAGGGGGTGGGGGGGGTTTGGTCAGCCCCAGCATTTT. The chain carries TRBV6-1 and TRBJ1-5; weak D call: TRBD1 (6 bases). Looked up from germline, CDR1 is MNHNS and CDR2 is SASEGT. CDR3 length equals 17 residues. Trimming cost V 2 bases and J 6 bases, with 20 bases left between them.

V gene TRBV4-1 combines with J gene TRBJ1-2; 9 bases align to TRBD1. Germline loops: CDR1 MGHRA, CDR2 YSYEKL. V lost 4 bases, J lost 0 bases, and 6 bases stayed unmatched. The CDR3 extends over 16 amino acids. The CDR3 DNA sequence: TGCGCCAGCAGCCGACAACAGGGGGCGACTAACTATGGCTACACCTTC. This gives the protein CASSRQQGATNYGYTF.

The genes are TRBV6-6 and TRBJ1-2; 7 positions agree with TRBD1. This CDR3 comprises 15 residues. The J segment lost 0 bases and the V segment lost 4 bases, leaving 5 bases of the junction unmatched. Germline V gene data show CDR1 as MNHNY and CDR2 as SVGAGI (reference sequence). The CDR3 protein is CASSSGQLANYGYTF. The CDR3 nucleotides are TGTGCCAGCAGTTCGGGACAGCTTGCTAACTATGGCTACACCTTC.

The CDR3 coding sequence is TGTGCCAGCAGCTTGCAGGGGGTGAAAGAAAAACTGTTTTTT. It codes for CASSLQGVKEKLFF. The gene calls are TRBV5-4 and TRBJ1-4; 7 bases are shared with TRBD1. In germline, CDR1 is SGHNT, CDR2 YYREEE (reference sequence). With V trimmed by 1 base and J by 8 bases, 5 bases remained unmatched. CDR3 size: 14 residues.

The chain uses TRBV11-3 and TRBJ2-1; D is uncertain. V lost 2 bases, J lost 6 bases, and 14 bases lay in between. Looked up from germline, CDR1 is SGHNT and CDR2 is YENEEA. The length of the CDR3 is 15 residues. CDR3 coding DNA: TGTGCCAGCAGCTTAATGGGCCAGGATGGCAATGAGCAGTTCTTC. Translating gives CASSLMGQDGNEQFF.

The J gene is TRBJ1-2, the V gene TRBV5-1; no firm D call. The length of the CDR3 is 13 residues. Trimming removed 4 bases from V and 4 bases from J, with 11 bases in between. Germline-derived CDR1 and CDR2 are SGHRS and YFSETQ. The CDR3 DNA sequence: TGCGCCAGCAGCCGGGAGGCCTCCTATGGCTACACCTTC. Encoded protein: CASSREASYGYTF.

V is TRBV6-1 and J is TRBJ1-2, with D unresolved. Germline CDR1 and CDR2: MNHNS and SASEGT. Trimming cost V 3 bases and J 0 bases, with 8 bases left between them. CDR3 length: 14 amino acids. CDR3 loop: CASSEGRTNYGYTF. DNA for the CDR3: TGTGCCAGCAGTGAGGGCAGGACTAACTATGGCTACACCTTC.

The CDR3 protein is CASSLSSLAGSTDTQYF. For the CDR3, the DNA is TGTGCCAGTAGTCTCTCCTCACTAGCGGGGTCCACAGATACGCAGTATTTT. The chain recombines TRBV19 with TRBJ2-3; 10 bases match TRBD2. The CDR3 has 17 amino acids. The V gene end was trimmed by 5 bases and the J gene end by 2 bases; junction bases not matched to a gene: 10. Germline V lookup: CDR1 LNHDA, CDR2 SQIVND (reference sequence).

The chain employs TRBV6-5 and TRBJ1-5; 9 nucleotides align to TRBD1. Germline CDR1 reads MNHEY; CDR2 reads SVGAGI. CDR3 length equals 15 residues. The trim removed 6 bases at V and 4 bases at J, leaving 7 bases unmatched. The CDR3 reads CASRVSGQGNQPQHF. The CDR3 DNA sequence: TGTGCCAGCAGAGTCTCGGGACAGGGTAATCAGCCCCAGCATTTT.

The chain recombines TRBV7-9 with TRBJ2-5, with TRBD2 matching 11 bases. Germline values: CDR1 SEHNR, CDR2 FQNEAQ (reference sequence). The V segment lost 4 bases and the J segment 5 bases; nucleotides outside the gene matches: 18. The CDR3 extends over 19 amino acids. The CDR3 sequence is CASSSDFLAGGSRRETQYF. For the CDR3, the DNA is TGTGCCAGCAGCTCAGACTTTTTAGCGGGGGGGAGTCGTCGGGAGACCCAGTACTTC.

V gene TRBV14 combines with J gene TRBJ1-4, with a possible D match to TRBD1 (6 bases). V lost 4 bases, J lost 6 bases, and 18 bases lay in between. The CDR3 extends over 16 amino acids. Germline V lookup: CDR1 SGHDN, CDR2 FVKESK. The CDR3, as DNA: TGTGCCAGCAGCCCCTACTTTGGACAGTCACATGAAAAACTGTTTTTT. It specifies CASSPYFGQSHEKLFF.

The chain carries TRBV9 and TRBJ2-7; D is possibly TRBD2 (6 bases). CDR3 size: 16 residues. The V gene lost 2 bases and the J gene lost 0 bases, with 15 bases spanning the gap. Per the germline V gene, CDR1 is SGDLS and CDR2 is YYNGEE. The CDR3: CASSVHGTGSSYEQYF. As DNA, the CDR3 is TGTGCCAGCAGCGTTCACGGGACTGGAAGCTCCTACGAGCAGTACTTC.

The rearrangement joins TRBV5-1 to TRBJ2-3; D possibly corresponds to TRBD2 (5 bases). The V and J ends lost 0 bases and 3 bases respectively, with 11 bases between them. CDR3 length: 15 residues. Germline values: CDR1 SGHRS, CDR2 YFSETQ. This CDR3 is CASSLEASRTDTQYF. The CDR3 DNA reads TGCGCCAGCAGCTTGGAGGCTAGCCGTACAGATACGCAGTATTTT.

The chain is built from TRBV20-1 and TRBJ1-1; D is uncertain. V shed 2 bases and J shed 1 base, with 2 bases lying between them. The CDR3 has 11 amino acids. Germline loops: CDR1 DFQATT, CDR2 SNEGSKA (reference sequence). CDR3 sequence: CSARQNTEAFF. The CDR3, as DNA: TGCAGTGCTAGACAGAACACTGAAGCTTTCTTT.

The chain recombines TRBV13 with TRBJ2-5; 9 bases match TRBD1. The V gene's germline CDR1 is PRHDT and CDR2 FYEKMQ (reference sequence). Losses at the gene ends were 5 bases for V and 1 base for J; bases not matched to a gene: 14. The length of the CDR3 is 18 residues. CDR3 in DNA: TGTGCCAGCAGCCACGGACAGGGGCGAAATAGTATCCAAGAGACCCAGTACTTC. Its protein product is CASSHGQGRNSIQETQYF. Full variable domain (outside the CDR3, taken from reference TRBV13 and TRBJ2-5): AAGVIQSPRHLIKEKRETATLKCYPIPRHDTVYWYQQGPGQDPQFLISFYEKMQSDKGSIPDRFSAQQFSDYHSELNMSSLELGDSALYFCASSHGQGRNSIQETQYFGPGTRLLVL.

The chain recombines TRBV18 with TRBJ2-5; 11 nucleotides line up with TRBD1. The length of the CDR3 is 17 residues. J lost 4 bases, V lost 1 base, and 8 bases had no gene match. In germline, CDR1 is KGHSH, CDR2 LQKENI. The CDR3 nucleotides read TGTGCCAGCTCACCACGGTTACCGGGACAGGGGGGAGAGACCCAGTACTTC. It yields the protein CASSPRLPGQGGETQYF.

The chain is built from TRBV15 and TRBJ1-1, with TRBD1 as a possible D gene (5 bases). CDR1 and CDR2 from the germline V gene are LNHNV and YYDKDF (reference sequence). The CDR3 is 17 residues long. Trimming left V 3 bases short and J 2 bases short, with 19 bases between. CDR3: CATSSTLLKQANTEAFF. CDR3 bases: TGTGCCACCAGCAGCACTCTGTTGAAACAGGCTAACACTGAAGCTTTCTTT.

This chain links TRBV6-5 with TRBJ2-1, with D possibly being TRBD1 (6 bases). CDR1 MNHEY and CDR2 SVGAGI come from the germline V gene. Trimming pared 2 bases from V and 14 bases from J, leaving 13 bases between. CDR3 length: 12 residues. CDR3 protein: CASSYIQGRKFF. CDR3 in DNA: TGTGCCAGCAGTTACATACAGGGTCGGAAGTTCTTC.

The chain employs TRBV12-5 and TRBJ2-5; maybe TRBD2 (6 bases). The J call is uncertain, as TRBJ2-7 better fits the DNA end. CDR3 length equals 14 residues. Germline V gene sequence: CDR1 LGHNT, CDR2 FRNRAP. The CDR3 region is CASGPGDRSYEQYF. In DNA, the CDR3 is TGTGCTAGTGGTCCGGGGGACCGGTCCTACGAGCAGTACTTC.

J is TRBJ1-4 and V is TRBV14; no reliable D call. CDR3 size: 15 residues. Per germline, CDR1 SGHDN and CDR2 FVKESK. Trimming left V 0 bases short and J 7 bases short, with 12 bases between. In DNA form, the CDR3 reads TGTGCCAGCAGCCAAGATCTAGGAGGGAGTGAAAAACTGTTTTTT. This gives the protein CASSQDLGGSEKLFF.

V is TRBV27 and J is TRBJ2-3, with 7 bases matching TRBD2. The germline V gene encodes CDR1 MNHEY and CDR2 SMNVEV (reference sequence). The CDR3 loop spans 15 amino acids. With 8 bases clipped from V and 2 bases from J, the junction kept 10 bases outside the gene matches. Written as DNA, the CDR3 is TGTGCCAGCCAACCCCTAGCGGCAATCACAGATACGCAGTATTTT. It specifies CASQPLAAITDTQYF.

The chain is built from TRBV7-3 and TRBJ1-1; D unresolved. Trimming shortened V by 1 base and J by 4 bases, and 19 bases separated the two germline ends. The length of the CDR3 is 17 residues. Germline V lookup: CDR1 SGHTA, CDR2 FQGTGA. CDR3 in amino acids: CASSLRGPGAGGTEAFF. The CDR3 DNA reads as TGTGCCAGCAGCTTAAGGGGTCCAGGTGCGGGAGGCACTGAAGCTTTCTTT.

This chain connects TRBV18 to TRBJ2-7, with D possibly matching TRBD1 (6 bases). V lost 6 bases and J 0 bases, leaving 18 bases between the germline ends. CDR3 size: 16 residues. Germline V gene data show CDR1 as KGHSH and CDR2 as LQKENI. The CDR3 here is CASSPRPDSSSYEQYF. Written as DNA, the CDR3 is TGTGCCAGCTCTCCCCGCCCGGACAGCAGCTCCTACGAGCAGTACTTC.